This TCR beta chain was identified in a study of identical twins. Whole-study results and caveats: Compared with models, monozygotic twins showed more out-of-frame TCR alpha sharing. Among beta out-of-frame sequences, excess sharing between twins appeared weaker.

Per the germline V gene, CDR1 is MNHEY and CDR2 is SVGAGI. There are 12 residues in the CDR3. The V and J ends lost 6 bases and 9 bases respectively, with 9 bases between them. TCRdb reanalysed the 5' RACE reads using MiXCR and keeps one entry per CDR3 protein. The sample gives roughly 690,000 distinct CDR3 sequences, over 5% of which show up once; around 1.7% is in the top ten. This clonotype came up a few times. What it binds is unknown. Sequenced material: naive T cells sorted from blood. This sequence originates from a young man in good health. The V gene is TRBV6-5, the J gene TRBJ1-6, with D hard to call. The CDR3 region has the DNA TGTGCCAGCAGATCCTCCCGTTCACCCCTCCACTTT. Translating it yields CASRSSRSPLHF.